One sample yielded the 12 T cell receptor beta chains listed below, sequenced in a study of T cell responses to AZD1222 COVID-19 vaccine. Generated by immunoSEQ multiplex PCR, the TCRdb table keeps only in-frame clones and is missing some. The sample yields over 100,000 clones, about 91% seen once. This sample comprised peripheral blood, obtained on day 0 of AZD1222 vaccination. Source of these receptors: an adult in good health.

The chain recombines TRBV12-3 or TRBV12-4 with TRBJ2-7, with a tentative D call TRBD1 (6 bases). Trimming took off 4 bases at V and 5 bases at J, with 12 bases between the two ends. CDR3 length: 13 residues. CDR3: CASSSQGFHEQYF. The DNA for the CDR3 is TGTGCCAGCAGTTCACAGGGATTCCACGAGCAGTACTTC.

The J gene is TRBJ1-4, the V gene TRBV7-2; the D is unclear. This CDR3 is 14 amino acids long. With 3 bases removed from V and 5 bases from J, the gap between germline ends came to 10 bases. Germline V gene data show CDR1 as SGHTA and CDR2 as FQGNSA. Here the CDR3 reads CASSFGAVNEKLFF. The CDR3 DNA reads as TGTGCCAGCAGCTTTGGCGCAGTAAATGAAAAACTGTTTTTT.

This chain joins TRBV19 and TRBJ1-2; D may be TRBD1 (5 bases). The V and J ends lost 2 bases and 2 bases respectively, with 9 bases between them. Germline values: CDR1 LNHDA, CDR2 SQIVND (reference sequence). This CDR3 is 14 amino acids long. CDR3 region: CASSINGDNYGYTF. The CDR3, as DNA: TGTGCCAGTAGTATAAACGGGGACAACTATGGCTACACCTTC.

This clone has a single count. This chain joins TRBV6-5 and TRBJ1-2; D is undetermined. CDR1 and CDR2 from the germline V gene are MNHEY and SVGAGI. V shed 6 bases and J shed 8 bases, with 13 bases lying between them. This CDR3 contains 12 residues. This CDR3 reads CASSRPQEGYTF. CDR3 bases: TGTGCCAGCAGCCGCCCCCAGGAAGGCTACACCTTC.

This clone was seen once. This rearrangement joins TRBV13 to TRBJ2-7; D ambiguous. Germline V CDR1 and CDR2: PRHDT, FYEKMQ (reference sequence). The CDR3 runs to 14 residues. V lost 1 base and J lost 2, with 9 bases in between. The CDR3 bases are TGTGCCAGCAGCTTAGCTGGGAATCCCTACGAGCAGTACTTC. Protein: CASSLAGNPYEQYF.

This chain links TRBV27 with TRBJ1-5, with TRBD1 matching 9 bases. With 10 bases clipped from V and 6 bases from J, the junction kept 4 bases outside the gene matches. Germline V gives CDR1 MNHEY, CDR2 SMNVEV (reference sequence). The CDR3 contains 12 residues. CDR3 loop: CATGTGLQPQHF. CDR3 sequence (DNA): TGTGCCACCGGGACAGGGCTTCAGCCCCAGCATTTT.

This sequence joins TRBV7-3 and TRBJ2-5; maybe TRBD2 (6 bases). V was shortened by 5 bases and J by 4 bases, with 14 bases between the two germline ends. In germline, CDR1 is SGHTA, CDR2 FQGTGA. The CDR3 length is 14 residues. As DNA, the CDR3 is TGTGCCAGCAGCCCCAACGGGGGTTCAGAGACCCAGTACTTC. This sequence encodes CASSPNGGSETQYF.

This clone was recorded only once. The CDR3 DNA is TGTGCCAGCAGCGGAAGGAGAGCGGGAGCCAACTACAATGAGCAGTTCTTC. Protein sequence: CASSGRRAGANYNEQFF. The chain is built from TRBV4-2 and TRBJ2-1; 8 bases align to TRBD2. The germline V gene has CDR1 LGHNA and CDR2 YNFKEQ. This CDR3 has 17 residues. V shed 5 bases and J 3 bases; nucleotides not matched to a gene: 12.

This chain links TRBV5-8 with TRBJ2-1; D is undetermined. Looked up from germline, CDR1 is SGHTS and CDR2 is YDEGEE. Between the trimmed V and J ends, which lost 4 bases and 6 bases, there was a span of 14 bases. The CDR3 covers 14 residues. The CDR3 loop reads CASSPSRFRNEQFF. CDR3 DNA: TGTGCCAGCAGCCCTAGTAGGTTCCGCAATGAGCAGTTCTTC.

The rearrangement uses TRBV11-3 and TRBJ2-7; D is uncertain. This CDR3 is built from 15 residues. Deletions cut 1 base from V and 2 bases from J, with 12 bases between. The V gene's germline CDR1 is SGHNT and CDR2 YENEEA. CDR3 bases: TGTGCCAGCAGCTTAGGCGGTGACGGACCCTACGAGCAGTACTTC. As protein: CASSLGGDGPYEQYF.

The V and J genes are TRBV30 and TRBJ1-1, with unresolved D. Trimming took 4 bases from V and 3 from J, leaving 9 bases between them. Germline V gives CDR1 GTSNPN, CDR2 SVGIG (reference sequence). The CDR3 spans 12 residues. DNA for the CDR3: TGTGCCTGGACCGGGTATGACACTGAAGCTTTCTTT. Its translation: CAWTGYDTEAFF. Supplemented by reference TRBV30 and TRBJ1-1, the full variable domain reads SQTIHQWPATLVQPVGSPLSLECTVEGTSNPNLYWYRQAAGRGLQLLFYSVGIGQISSEVPQNLSASRPQDRQFILSSKKLLLSDSGFYLCAWTGYDTEAFFGQGTRLTVV.

The V and J genes are TRBV5-6 and TRBJ2-1, with D perhaps TRBD1 (6 bases). Trimming removed 4 bases from V and 3 bases from J, with 8 bases in between. CDR3 length equals 13 residues. CDR1 is SGHDT, CDR2 YYEEEE, per germline. CDR3 DNA: TGTGCCAGCAGCCAGGACAGCTACAATGAGCAGTTCTTC. As protein: CASSQDSYNEQFF.